What follows describes a single TCR beta chain. Repertoires were generated with immunoSEQ multiplex PCR, while TCRdb's copy carries only in-frame clones and drops some. The data contain around 250,000 clones, 80% to 90% of them singletons. The data stem from a study of blood T cell repertoires in COVID-19. The overall study: Some COVID-19 samples were acute and others convalescent; all came from the United States, Italy and Spain. T cells, B-cell-depleted T cells, or PBMCs provided the cDNA or gDNA that served as material.

The sequenced sample was peripheral blood. The receptor was derived from a man at least 80 years old with acute or convalescent COVID-19.

The CDR3 coding sequence is TGCGCCAGCAGTGCCGAGGAAATGTGGCAGTTCTTC. This codes for CASSAEEMWQFF. The V call is TRBV10-2, the J call TRBJ2-1; D gene ambiguous. V shed 4 bases and J shed 12 bases, with 13 bases lying between them. There are 12 residues in the CDR3. CDR1 and CDR2 (germline): WSHSY, SAAADI.